The entry that follows covers one T cell receptor (beta chain) sequence. This entry belongs to a study of shared clonotypes between healthy human individuals. On the study more broadly: Donor composition was a couple of women and three men, aged 18 to 49. Three CD4 naive, three CD4 memory, two CD8 naive and one CD8 memory plate were used per donor.

Produced via immunoSEQ multiplex PCR; TCRdb's table is partial and in-frame only. The sample has around 2.3 million clones, approximately 94% seen once. Every donor was a Caucasian adult from Nashville, Tennessee. Naive CD4+ cells were CD45RA-selected; the remaining cells were memory. Germline CDR1 is LNHDA and CDR2 is SQIVND (reference sequence). Between the trimmed V and J ends, which lost 2 bases and 0 bases, there was a span of 7 bases. The CDR3 sequence is 14 residues long. The chain uses TRBV19 and TRBJ2-5; D is perhaps TRBD1 (5 bases). The TCR comes from a man younger than 30 in good health. The sequencing sample was made of naive CD4+ T cells sorted from blood. The subset: CD45RA+ positively selected. CDR3 nucleotides: TGTGCCAGTAGTATAAACAGGTACCAAGAGACCCAGTACTTC. Protein product: CASSINRYQETQYF.